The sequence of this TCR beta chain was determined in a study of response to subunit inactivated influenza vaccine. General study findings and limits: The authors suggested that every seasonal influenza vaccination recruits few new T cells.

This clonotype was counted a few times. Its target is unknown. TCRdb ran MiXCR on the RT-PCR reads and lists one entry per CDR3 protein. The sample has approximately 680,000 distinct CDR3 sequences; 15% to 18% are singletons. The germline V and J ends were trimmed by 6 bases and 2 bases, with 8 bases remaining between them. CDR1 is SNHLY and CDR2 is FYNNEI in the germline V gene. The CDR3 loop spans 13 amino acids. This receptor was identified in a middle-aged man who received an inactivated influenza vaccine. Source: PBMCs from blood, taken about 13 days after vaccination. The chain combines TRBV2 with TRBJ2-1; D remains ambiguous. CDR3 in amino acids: CASRTLTYNEQFF. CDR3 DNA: TGTGCCAGCAGGACCTTAACCTACAATGAGCAGTTCTTC.